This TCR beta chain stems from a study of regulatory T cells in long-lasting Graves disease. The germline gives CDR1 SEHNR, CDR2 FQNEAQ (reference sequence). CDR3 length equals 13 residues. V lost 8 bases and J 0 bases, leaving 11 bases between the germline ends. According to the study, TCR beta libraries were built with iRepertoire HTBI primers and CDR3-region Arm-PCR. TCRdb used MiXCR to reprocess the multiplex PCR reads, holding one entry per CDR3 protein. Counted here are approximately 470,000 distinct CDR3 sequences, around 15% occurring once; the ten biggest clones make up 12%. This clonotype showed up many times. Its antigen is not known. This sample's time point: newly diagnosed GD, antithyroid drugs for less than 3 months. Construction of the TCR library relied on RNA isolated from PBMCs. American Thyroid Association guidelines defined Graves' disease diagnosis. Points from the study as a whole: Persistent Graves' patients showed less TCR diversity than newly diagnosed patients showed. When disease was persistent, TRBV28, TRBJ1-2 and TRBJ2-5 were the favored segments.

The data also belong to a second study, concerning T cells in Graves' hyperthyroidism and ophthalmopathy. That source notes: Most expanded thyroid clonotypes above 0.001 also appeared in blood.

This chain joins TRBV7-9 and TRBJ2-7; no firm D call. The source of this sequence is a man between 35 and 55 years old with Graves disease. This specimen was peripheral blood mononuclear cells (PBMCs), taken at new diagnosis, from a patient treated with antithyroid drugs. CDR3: CASATSNSYEQYF. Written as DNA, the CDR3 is TGTGCCAGCGCAACATCTAACTCCTACGAGCAGTACTTC.